This TCR beta chain was sequenced for a study of T cells in Graves' hyperthyroidism and ophthalmopathy. General study findings and limits: In validation, the model predicted ophthalmopathy. These predictions came a median about 6.5 months before onset.

Graves' hyperthyroidism is called stable when ophthalmopathy does not progress within 18 months. Hyperthyroidism, newly diagnosed and lasting under 2 months, affected patients aged 18 to 65. Amplification yielded TCR beta CDR3 regions, with RNA transcripts as the source. Carried out on the TCR CDR3, a first-round RT-PCR used the HTBI primer set. MiXCR, run by TCRdb on the multiplex PCR reads, gives a single entry per CDR3 protein. The sample shows 480,000 or so distinct CDR3 sequences, roughly an eighth of them seen only once. This clonotype was found many times. Its antigen is undetermined. The V gene end was trimmed by 11 bases and the J gene end by 1 base; junction bases not matched to a gene: 13. The germline CDR1 and CDR2 sequences are MDHEN and SYDVKM. This CDR3 spans 17 amino acids.

This TCR came from a woman between 18 and 30 years old with Graves' hyperthyroidism. The chain employs TRBV28 and TRBJ2-3; 12 positions match TRBD1. The specimen was blood. CDR3 region: CAGARDRGRGGTDTQYF. In nucleotides, the CDR3 is TGTGCCGGGGCCCGGGACAGGGGGCGCGGTGGCACAGATACGCAGTATTTT.